The 9 T cell receptor beta chains given below trace back to one sample, sequenced in a study of blood T cell repertoires in COVID-19. Data came from immunoSEQ multiplex PCR; TCRdb stores just in-frame clones and leaves some out. The table includes 250,000 to 300,000 clones, approximately 81% detected once. Sequenced input: peripheral blood. These receptors all stem from an older woman with active or convalescent COVID-19.

This chain uses TRBV20-1 with TRBJ1-1; 7 positions match TRBD1. The junction had 8 bases not matched to a gene; V was cut back by 7 bases and J by 0 bases. The CDR3 has 14 residues. Looked up from germline, CDR1 is DFQATT and CDR2 is SNEGSKA (reference sequence). The CDR3 DNA follows: TGCAGTGTTAGTCTGGGACAGCTGAACACTGAAGCTTTCTTT. Encoded protein: CSVSLGQLNTEAFF.

The chain recombines TRBV12-3 or TRBV12-4 with TRBJ2-7; TRBD1 matches 8 bases. This CDR3 has 13 amino acids. V lost 2 bases and J lost 5; bases outside the gene matches: 2. Here the CDR3 DNA reads TGTGCCAGCAGTTTACAGGGGGCGAACGAGCAGTACTTC. It is translated as CASSLQGANEQYF.

The CDR3 loop reads CASGGQGPNEKLFF. The DNA for the CDR3 is TGTGCCAGCGGCGGACAGGGCCCTAATGAAAAACTGTTTTTT. The gene calls are TRBV2 and TRBJ1-4; 8 positions agree with TRBD1. This CDR3 region has 14 residues. After removal of 8 bases from V and 3 bases from J, the junction contained 5 bases not matched to a gene. Germline lookup yields CDR1 SNHLY and CDR2 FYNNEI.

The chain employs TRBV3-1 (or the pseudogene TRBV3-2) and TRBJ2-5; 7 bases map to TRBD1. This CDR3 has 17 residues. The germline gives CDR1 LGHDT, CDR2 YNNKEL (reference sequence). Trimming removed 0 bases from V and 3 bases from J; junction bases left unmatched: 10. The CDR3 bases are TGTGCCAGCAGCCAAGAATTCAGAACAGGGGATGAAGAGACCCAGTACTTC. As protein: CASSQEFRTGDEETQYF.

The chain combines TRBV12-3 or TRBV12-4 with TRBJ1-5; D gene ambiguous. The V end was cut by 6 bases, the J end by 3 bases, with 6 bases between. The CDR3 spans 12 residues. The CDR3 bases are TGTGCCAGCAGCCCTCCCAATCAGCCCCAGCATTTT. This gives the protein CASSPPNQPQHF.

This clone came up a few times. V and J are TRBV11-1 and TRBJ2-1; 8 bases are shared with TRBD1. J lost 7 bases, V lost 5 bases, and 13 bases had no gene match. The CDR3 totals 16 residues. The V gene's germline CDR1 is SGHAT and CDR2 FQDESV (reference sequence). The CDR3 loop is CASSPPTTGVENEQFF. As DNA, the CDR3 is TGTGCCAGCAGCCCACCAACGACAGGGGTTGAAAATGAGCAGTTCTTC. The full variable domain, in which reference TRBV11-1 and TRBJ2-1 provide the parts outside the CDR3, is EAEVAQSPRYKITEKSQAVAFWCDPISGHATLYWYRQILGQGPELLVQFQDESVVDDSQLPKDRFSAERLKGVDSTLKIQPAELGDSAMYLCASSPPTTGVENEQFFGPGTRLTVL.

V is TRBV3-1 (or the pseudogene TRBV3-2) and J is TRBJ1-2, with TRBD1 matching over 11 bases. The CDR3 length is 18 residues. J lost 4 bases, V lost 0 bases, and 10 bases had no gene match. The germline gives CDR1 LGHDT, CDR2 YNNKEL (reference sequence). The DNA for the CDR3 is TGTGCCAGCAGCCAAGAGGGGACAGGGGGGCCCCTCTCCTATGGCTACACCTTC. Encoded protein: CASSQEGTGGPLSYGYTF.

The V gene is TRBV9, the J gene TRBJ2-2; D perhaps matches TRBD1 (6 bases). This CDR3 comprises 14 residues. Trimming took 2 bases from V and 4 from J, leaving 9 bases between them. The V gene's germline CDR1 is SGDLS and CDR2 YYNGEE. CDR3 amino acids: CASSVRTATGELFF. CDR3 bases: TGTGCCAGCAGCGTCAGGACAGCCACCGGGGAGCTGTTTTTT. The full variable domain, rest sourced from reference TRBV9 and TRBJ2-2, is DSGVTQTPKHLITATGQRVTLRCSPRSGDLSVYWYQQSLDQGLQFLIQYYNGEERAKGNILERFSAQQFPDLHSELNLSSLELGDSALYFCASSVRTATGELFFGEGSRLTVL.

This clone has only one observation. The junction does not match germline at one end; this may be a read error. This chain connects TRBV3-1 (or the pseudogene TRBV3-2) to TRBJ1-2; TRBD1 aligns across 9 bases. CDR1 and CDR2 (germline): LGHDT, YNNKEL (reference sequence). The CDR3 extends over 16 amino acids. Here the CDR3 DNA reads TGTGCCAGCAGCCAAGCTCAGGTCGGGACAGGGCATGGCTACATCTTC. Translating gives CASSQAQVGTGHGYIF.